The 27 T cell receptor beta chains presented below share a single source sample, sequenced in a study of OX40 agonist ivuxolimab in advanced cancers. The repertoire was sequenced with immunoSEQ multiplex PCR; TCRdb's copy has only in-frame clones and lacks some. The sample consists of 75,000 to 95,000 clones, around 93% of them appearing once. Sequenced material: CD4+ or CD8+ T cells sorted from blood, taken in a trial of the OX40 agonist ivuxolimab. These receptors all stem from an adult with an advanced solid tumor such as melanoma, head and neck, liver or kidney cancer.

This chain joins TRBV5-5 and TRBJ1-1; D remains unclear. V was clipped by 0 bases and J by 1 base, with 4 bases between them. CDR3 size: 13 residues. Germline CDR1 SGHKS, CDR2 YYEKEE (reference sequence). CDR3 DNA: TGTGCCAGCAGCTTGGCCACGAACACTGAAGCTTTCTTT. As protein: CASSLATNTEAFF.

In its sample, this clone was seen once. V gene TRBV7-2 combines with J gene TRBJ1-5, with a tentative D call TRBD1 (6 bases). In germline, CDR1 is SGHTA, CDR2 FQGNSA. The CDR3 runs 13 residues. The V gene lost 6 bases and the J gene lost 4 bases, with 10 bases spanning the gap. This chain's CDR3 is CASSLGQNQPQHF. In DNA form, the CDR3 reads TGTGCCAGCAGTCTTGGACAGAATCAGCCCCAGCATTTT.

The rearrangement uses TRBV10-3 and TRBJ2-5; D is possibly TRBD2 (5 bases). Germline V lookup: CDR1 ENHRY, CDR2 SYGVKD. The CDR3 covers 13 residues. V was clipped by 4 bases and J by 4 bases, with 10 bases between them. As DNA, the CDR3 is TGTGCCATCAGTGCGGGGTGGAGAGAGACCCAGTACTTC. Translated, it gives CAISAGWRETQYF.

V gene TRBV7-9 combines with J gene TRBJ1-2; 7 nucleotides agree with TRBD1. This CDR3 has 14 amino acids. CDR1 is SEHNR and CDR2 is FQNEAQ in the germline V gene (reference sequence). With V trimmed by 5 bases and J by 8 bases, 11 bases remained unmatched. The CDR3 here is CASSRGGQAGGYTF. The CDR3 DNA reads TGTGCCAGCAGCCGCGGTGGACAGGCTGGAGGCTACACCTTC.

This chain joins TRBV6-5 and TRBJ2-1; 11 nucleotides agree with TRBD2. V was pared by 10 bases and J by 6 bases, with 8 bases of the junction left unmatched. The CDR3 is 14 residues long. The germline V gene encodes CDR1 MNHEY and CDR2 SVGAGI. The CDR3: CATLTSGSRNEQFF. Written as DNA, the CDR3 is TGTGCCACGCTAACTAGCGGGAGCCGCAATGAGCAGTTCTTC.

The chain recombines TRBV28 with TRBJ1-2, with D unresolved. This CDR3 region has 14 residues. Germline-derived CDR1 and CDR2 are MDHEN and SYDVKM. The V end lost 7 bases, the J end lost 3 bases, and 15 bases lay between the germline ends. The CDR3 reads CASIISGGYYGYTF. CDR3 bases: TGTGCCAGCATTATTTCGGGAGGATACTATGGCTACACCTTC.

The chain couples TRBV5-6 to TRBJ2-3; D might be TRBD2 (5 bases). This CDR3 region has 15 residues. Trimming took off 3 bases at V and 4 bases at J, with 15 bases between the two ends. Germline loops: CDR1 SGHDT, CDR2 YYEEEE. CDR3 region: CASSYGKSGADTQYF. The CDR3 coding sequence is TGTGCCAGCAGCTACGGGAAGTCTGGCGCAGATACGCAGTATTTT.

The chain uses TRBV15 and TRBJ2-1; D might be TRBD1 (5 bases). Trimming stripped 1 base from V and 0 bases from J, with 19 bases between. This CDR3 region has 19 residues. From germline, CDR1 is LNHNV and CDR2 YYDKDF (reference sequence). The CDR3 DNA is TGTGCCACCAGCAGAGTGTCCTCCTGGGGCCCGAGCTCCTACAATGAGCAGTTCTTC. This sequence encodes CATSRVSSWGPSSYNEQFF.

In nucleotides, the CDR3 is TGTGCCTGGAGTGCCGGGGATTATGCAACTAATGAAAAACTGTTTTTT. Translating it yields CAWSAGDYATNEKLFF. The chain links TRBV30 to TRBJ1-4; D not resolved. V was cut by 1 base and J by 0 bases, with 12 bases left in between. Germline V gene sequence: CDR1 GTSNPN, CDR2 SVGIG (reference sequence). The CDR3 loop spans 16 amino acids.

The chain links TRBV7-2 to TRBJ1-2; D ambiguous. V was clipped by 2 bases and J by 0 bases, with 19 bases between them. Germline CDR1 and CDR2: SGHTA and FQGNSA. There are 18 residues in the CDR3. The CDR3 bases are TGTGCCAGCAGCTTATACTCTACTGGCACCGGATCTAACTATGGCTACACCTTC. Protein: CASSLYSTGTGSNYGYTF.

The chain couples TRBV7-9 to TRBJ2-1, with a possible D match to TRBD1 (6 bases). The CDR3 sequence is 14 residues long. V was cut by 5 bases and J by 7 bases, with 15 bases left in between. Looked up from germline, CDR1 is SEHNR and CDR2 is FQNEAQ (reference sequence). The CDR3 reads CASSTFRGGNEQFF. The CDR3 DNA is TGTGCCAGCAGCACTTTCAGGGGTGGTAATGAGCAGTTCTTC.

The chain links TRBV11-1 to TRBJ1-2; D ambiguous. Looked up from germline, CDR1 is SGHAT and CDR2 is FQDESV (reference sequence). Trimming cost V 2 bases and J 4 bases, with 8 bases left between them. The CDR3 totals 13 residues. CDR3 DNA sequence: TGTGCCAGCAGCTTAATAACCGGCTATGGCTACACCTTC. This gives the protein CASSLITGYGYTF.

The chain recombines TRBV5-1 with TRBJ1-4; perhaps TRBD1 as D (5 bases). The CDR3 sequence is 18 residues long. The germline V and J ends were trimmed by 0 bases and 0 bases, with 15 bases remaining between them. Germline CDR1 reads SGHRS; CDR2 reads YFSETQ. The CDR3: CASSLGPAGPATNEKLFF. The CDR3 nucleotides are TGCGCCAGCAGCTTGGGCCCGGCAGGGCCTGCAACTAATGAAAAACTGTTTTTT.

V gene TRBV18 combines with J gene TRBJ2-7; 7 bases are a match to TRBD2. From germline, CDR1 is KGHSH and CDR2 LQKENI. V gave up 5 bases and J gave up 0 bases; unmatched junction bases: 4. CDR3 length: 14 residues. The CDR3 sequence: CASSSRGGSYEQYF. The CDR3 DNA reads as TGTGCCAGCTCATCCCGCGGGGGCTCCTACGAGCAGTACTTC. Complete variable domain (other parts from reference TRBV18 and TRBJ2-7): NAGVMQNPRHLVRRRGQEARLRCSPMKGHSHVYWYRQLPEEGLKFMVYLQKENIIDESGMPKERFSAEFPKEGPSILRIQQVVRGDSAAYFCASSSRGGSYEQYFGPGTRLTVT.

The rearrangement uses TRBV6-1 and TRBJ1-5, with 7 positions matching TRBD1. Germline-derived CDR1 and CDR2 are MNHNS and SASEGT. The CDR3 sequence is 15 residues long. The V and J ends lost 4 bases and 4 bases, in that order; junction bases with no gene match: 7. CDR3 nucleotide sequence: TGTGCCAGCAGTGGGCAGGGGGTAGGGAATCAGCCCCAGCATTTT. The encoded protein is CASSGQGVGNQPQHF.

This chain joins TRBV11-3 and TRBJ1-1, with D uncertain. This CDR3 comprises 14 residues. Germline lookup yields CDR1 SGHNT and CDR2 YENEEA. Trimming took off 3 bases at V and 4 bases at J, with 12 bases between the two ends. The CDR3, as DNA: TGTGCCAGCAGCTTTGGAGTATGGGGCACTGAAGCTTTCTTT. Its protein product is CASSFGVWGTEAFF. Variable domain in full (rest from reference TRBV11-3 and TRBJ1-1): EAGVVQSPRYKIIEKKQPVAFWCNPISGHNTLYWYLQNLGQGPELLIRYENEEAVDDSQLPKDRFSAERLKGVDSTLKIQPAELGDSAVYLCASSFGVWGTEAFFGQGTRLTVV.

This rearrangement joins TRBV5-6 to TRBJ2-7; D is unresolved. V lost 0 bases, J lost 3 bases, and 4 bases lay in between. The CDR3 has 12 amino acids. Germline V lookup: CDR1 SGHDT, CDR2 YYEEEE. CDR3 in DNA: TGTGCCAGCAGCTTGGGGGTCTACGAGCAGTACTTC. It is translated as CASSLGVYEQYF.

V and J are TRBV5-1 and TRBJ1-5; D uncertain. The CDR3 is 13 amino acids. Trimming took 5 bases from V and 1 from J, leaving 7 bases between them. The germline V gene has CDR1 SGHRS and CDR2 YFSETQ. The CDR3 coding sequence is TGCGCCAGCAGGCAAGGAAGCAATCAGCCCCAGCATTTT. Amino acid sequence: CASRQGSNQPQHF.

This chain joins TRBV30 and TRBJ2-1; D is possibly TRBD1 (5 bases). Looked up from germline, CDR1 is GTSNPN and CDR2 is SVGIG (reference sequence). The CDR3 runs to 11 residues. CDR3 amino acids: CAVRRGNEQFF. Written as DNA, the CDR3 is TGTGCTGTCCGTAGGGGCAATGAGCAGTTCTTC.

This chain uses TRBV11-1 with TRBJ2-1, with D maybe TRBD1 (5 bases). This CDR3 has 19 residues. Germline CDR1 is SGHAT and CDR2 is FQDESV (reference sequence). V lost 4 bases to trimming and J lost 0 bases, with 22 bases between them. The CDR3 bases are TGTGCCAGCAGCTCCCGGACACCATACGGCACCAGCTCCTACAATGAGCAGTTCTTC. Its translation is CASSSRTPYGTSSYNEQFF.

The chain recombines TRBV19 with TRBJ2-6; D is ambiguous. This CDR3 has 15 residues. Per germline, CDR1 LNHDA and CDR2 SQIVND (reference sequence). V shed 4 bases and J shed 2 bases, with 9 bases lying between them. The chain's CDR3 is CASSSRGTGANVLTF. As DNA, the CDR3 is TGTGCCAGTAGTAGCCGAGGCACTGGGGCCAACGTCCTGACTTTC.

This sequence joins TRBV30 and TRBJ2-5; 7 bases agree with TRBD1. Germline V gives CDR1 GTSNPN, CDR2 SVGIG (reference sequence). CDR3 length equals 15 residues. The ends lost 3 bases at V and 7 bases at J; junction bases unmatched: 14. The CDR3 region has the DNA TGTGCCTGGAGCCCGACAGGGATGTTTGTAGGGACCCAGTACTTC. Protein product: CAWSPTGMFVGTQYF.

J is TRBJ1-2 and V is TRBV6-6; D unclear. V lost 2 bases to trimming and J lost 3 bases, with 7 bases between them. The CDR3 has 13 residues. CDR1 is MNHNY, CDR2 SVGAGI, per germline (reference sequence). The CDR3: CASSYGKDYGYTF. The CDR3 DNA is TGTGCCAGCAGTTACGGAAAAGACTATGGCTACACCTTC.

This chain connects TRBV6-1 to TRBJ1-5; 7 nucleotides line up with TRBD1. CDR1 is MNHNS and CDR2 is SASEGT in the germline V gene. V shed 5 bases, J shed 5 bases, and the junction held 6 bases outside the gene matches. This CDR3 is 14 amino acids long. CDR3 protein: CASSTTGDDQPQHF. The CDR3 bases are TGTGCCAGCAGTACCACAGGGGACGATCAGCCCCAGCATTTT.

The V call is TRBV7-9, the J call TRBJ2-6; TRBD1 is a possible D gene (6 bases). The CDR3 loop spans 15 amino acids. Per the germline V gene, CDR1 is SEHNR and CDR2 is FQNEAQ (reference sequence). Trimming removed 6 bases at V and 1 base at J, with 10 bases between. The CDR3 DNA follows: TGTGCCAGCAGGCCACAGGGTTCTGGGGCCAACGTCCTGACTTTC. As protein: CASRPQGSGANVLTF.

This clone was recorded once. This chain uses TRBV2 with TRBJ2-2; perhaps TRBD1 as D (6 bases). Germline V gene sequence: CDR1 SNHLY, CDR2 FYNNEI. The CDR3 loop spans 14 amino acids. Trimming removed 6 bases at V and 6 bases at J, with 14 bases between. The CDR3: CASRTIQGSGELFF. DNA for the CDR3: TGTGCCAGCAGGACTATCCAGGGGTCCGGGGAGCTGTTTTTT.

J is TRBJ2-1 and V is TRBV19; D possibly corresponds to TRBD2 (6 bases). The CDR3 has 16 residues. Germline CDR1 reads LNHDA; CDR2 reads SQIVND (reference sequence). Trimming cost V 4 bases and J 7 bases, with 20 bases left between them. CDR3 loop: CASSNPKRDSRNEQFF. CDR3 DNA sequence: TGTGCCAGTAGTAACCCGAAACGGGACTCAAGGAATGAGCAGTTCTTC.